The sequence of this TCR beta chain was determined in a study of graft-versus-host responses after intestinal transplantation. Study as a whole: Transplants given to recipients were multivisceral, liver-intestinal, or isolated intestinal. Anti-thymocyte globulin induction preceded roughly 3 years of tacrolimus and steroid maintenance in all recipients. Study conclusions and caveats: Some GvH clones appeared in ileal mucosa or blood before recipient bone marrow. Association was observed between peak circulating GvH clone levels and early post-transplant HvG declines.

About this clone: Its antigen is unidentified.

Germline V lookup: CDR1 GTSNPN, CDR2 SVGIG (reference sequence). Trimming took 5 bases from V and 0 from J, leaving 20 bases between them. This CDR3 comprises 17 residues. Generated by immunoSEQ multiplex PCR, the TCRdb table keeps only in-frame clones and is missing some. This table holds some 130,000 clones, 85% to 95% found once. Sequencing was performed on unstimulated CD8+ T cells sorted from spleen or lymph node cells, taken before intestinal transplant. The sequence was collected from a human donor who received an intestinal transplant. This chain connects TRBV30 to TRBJ2-1, with no clear D. The chain's CDR3 is CAWPLSQPRSSYNEQFF. CDR3 bases: TGTGCCTGGCCTCTGAGCCAACCCCGAAGCTCCTACAATGAGCAGTTCTTC. The variable domain in full, completed from reference TRBV30 and TRBJ2-1, reads SQTIHQWPATLVQPVGSPLSLECTVEGTSNPNLYWYRQAAGRGLQLLFYSVGIGQISSEVPQNLSASRPQDRQFILSSKKLLLSDSGFYLCAWPLSQPRSSYNEQFFGPGTRLTVL.